Listed below are T cell receptor beta chains from one sample, sequenced in a study of human T cells and chemical hapten exposure. Using its own MiXCR run on the RACE reads, TCRdb lists one record per CDR3 protein. Here the sample spans around 380,000 distinct CDR3 sequences, 4.8% being singletons. The source was whole blood, collected in connection with sensitization to the hapten diphenylcyclopropenone (DPC). The receptors were sampled from a woman between 50 and 59 years old with alopecia areata. Some clones in this sample may be carry-over from other donors' samples. Both conserved end residues are part of each CDR3. A D gene is named only where the DNA matches it firmly. Clone size is shown for a subset of rows, as once, few, many or a class of expanded clone.

d_call	clone_size	v_call	j_call	cdr3_nt	cdr3_aa
-	few	TRBV18	TRBJ1-2	TGTGCCAGCTCTAATGAGGCGGCGGTCTATGGCTACACCTTC	CASSNEAAVYGYTF
TRBD1	few	TRBV27	TRBJ2-3	TGTGCCAGCAGTTTATATTGGGGGATGGGACAGGGGGGCACAGATACGCAGTATTTT	CASSLYWGMGQGGTDTQYF
-	many	TRBV4-1	TRBJ2-7	TGCGCCAGCAGCCAGATCGGGAGCTACGAGCAGTACTTC	CASSQIGSYEQYF
-	many	TRBV12-3/TRBV12-4	TRBJ1-1	TGTGCCAGCTGGACGGCATCCAACACTGAAGCTTTCTTT	CASWTASNTEAFF
-	few	TRBV10-3	TRBJ2-7	TGTGCCATCAGTGAGAGGGGACTGGGGGAGCAGTACTTC	CAISERGLGEQYF
TRBD2	few	TRBV30	TRBJ2-1	TGTGCCTGGAGTGCCCCCCGCGGTAGCGGGAGTCCAGACAATGAGCAGTTCTTC	CAWSAPRGSGSPDNEQFF
-	few	TRBV10-2	TRBJ2-2	TGCGCCAGCAGTGATAGTCAAAAGCTGTTTTTT	CASSDSQKLFF
-	many	TRBV25-1	TRBJ2-1	TGTGCCAGCAGTGAATTGGGCGACAGATACAATGAGCAGTTCTTC	CASSELGDRYNEQFF
-	-	TRBV13	TRBJ2-1	TGTGCCAGCAGCTTAGGCCCAGCGGAGGGGTATGAGCAGTTCTTC	CASSLGPAEGYEQFF
-	many	TRBV12-3/TRBV12-4	TRBJ1-1	TGTGCCAGCAGTCGTCCAGAGGGGGTGAACACTGAAGCTTTCTTT	CASSRPEGVNTEAFF
-	-	TRBV9	TRBJ2-7	TGTGCCAGCAGCCCGGGGGTTACCTACGAGCAGTACTTC	CASSPGVTYEQYF
-	many	TRBV5-1	TRBJ1-1	TGCGCCAGCAGTATGGGCACCTCGAACACTGAAGCTTTCTTT	CASSMGTSNTEAFF
TRBD1	many	TRBV12-3/TRBV12-4	TRBJ1-2	TGTGCCAGCAGCAGGACAGGGGGCGAGCGGAATGGCTACACCTTC	CASSRTGGERNGYTF
TRBD1	-	TRBV7-2	TRBJ2-3	TGTGCCAGCAGCTTAGCGCGGCAGGGGGCTACAGATACGCAGTATTTT	CASSLARQGATDTQYF
-	-	TRBV10-3	TRBJ2-3	TGTGCCATCAGTGAATCCCCCGATACGCAGTATTTT	CAISESPDTQYF
-	-	TRBV13	TRBJ2-1	TGTGCCAGCAGCGCCATAGGGAATGAGCAGTTCTTC	CASSAIGNEQFF
-	-	TRBV27	TRBJ2-7	TGTGCCAGCAGTTTGGCCGGCGGGGGCTTCTATGAGCAGTACTTC	CASSLAGGGFYEQYF
-	many	TRBV7-2	TRBJ1-1	TGTGCCAGCAGCTTAAGGATGGGCACTGAAGCTTTCTTT	CASSLRMGTEAFF
-	many	TRBV3-1	TRBJ2-5	TGTGCCAGCAGCCAAGAGATGGCGGGTTTCCAAGAGACCCAGTACTTC	CASSQEMAGFQETQYF